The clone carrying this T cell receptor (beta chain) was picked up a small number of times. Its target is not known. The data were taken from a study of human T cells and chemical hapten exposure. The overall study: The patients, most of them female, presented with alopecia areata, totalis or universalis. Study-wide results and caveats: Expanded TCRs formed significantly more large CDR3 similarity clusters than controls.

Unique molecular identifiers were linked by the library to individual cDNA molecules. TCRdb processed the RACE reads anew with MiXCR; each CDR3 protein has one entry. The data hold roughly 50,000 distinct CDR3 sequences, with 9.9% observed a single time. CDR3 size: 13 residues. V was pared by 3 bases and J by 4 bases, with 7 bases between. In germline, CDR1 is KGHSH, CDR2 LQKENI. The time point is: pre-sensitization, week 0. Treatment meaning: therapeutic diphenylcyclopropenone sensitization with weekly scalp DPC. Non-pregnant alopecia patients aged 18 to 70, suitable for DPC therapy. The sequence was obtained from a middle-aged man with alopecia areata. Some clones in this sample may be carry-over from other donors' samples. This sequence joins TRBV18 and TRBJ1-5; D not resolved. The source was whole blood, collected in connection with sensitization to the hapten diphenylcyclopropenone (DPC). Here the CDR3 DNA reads TGTGCCAGCTCACCCAATAATAATCAGCCCCAGCATTTT. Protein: CASSPNNNQPQHF.